This entry lists 3 T cell receptor beta chains sequenced from one sample in a study of blood T cell repertoires in COVID-19. Libraries were prepared by immunoSEQ multiplex PCR; TCRdb keeps only in-frame clonotypes and omits some of them. The table lists about 34,000 clones, more than 60% of them singletons. The specimen was peripheral blood. These receptors all come from a man older than 75 with active or convalescent COVID-19.

The genes are TRBV29-1 and TRBJ1-1, with TRBD1 matching over 7 bases. The CDR3 is 13 amino acids. CDR1 is SQVTM, CDR2 ANQGSEA, per germline. J gave up 2 bases and V 6 bases, and 6 bases lay outside the gene matches. DNA of the CDR3: TGCAGCGTGGCGGGACAGTACAACACTGAAGCTTTCTTT. It encodes CSVAGQYNTEAFF.

This clone was seen only a few times. The chain employs TRBV28 and TRBJ1-2; 8 bases are shared with TRBD1. This CDR3 comprises 15 residues. Germline V gives CDR1 MDHEN, CDR2 SYDVKM. The trim removed 6 bases at V and 3 bases at J, leaving 9 bases unmatched. In nucleotides, the CDR3 is TGTGCCAGCAGCTCAGGGGGCAGGTCCGACTATGGCTACACCTTC. As protein: CASSSGGRSDYGYTF.

The V gene is TRBV7-9, the J gene TRBJ2-1, with 11 bases aligning to TRBD2. Per germline, CDR1 SEHNR and CDR2 FQNEAQ (reference sequence). The CDR3 is 18 residues long. V lost 1 base and J lost 7; bases outside the gene matches: 12. The CDR3 sequence is CASSLGVLLTSGNNEQFF. The CDR3 DNA sequence: TGTGCCAGCAGCTTAGGAGTTCTCTTGACTAGCGGGAATAATGAGCAGTTCTTC.